What follows are 23 T cell receptor beta chains derived from one specimen sequenced in a study of cytomegalovirus exposure and HLA in healthy donors. The PCR employed 60 Vbeta primers together with 13 Jbeta primers. The assay was immunoSEQ multiplex PCR, and TCRdb's table has in-frame clones only and misses some. The sample consists of about 130,000 clones, around 77% of them appearing once. Sample: PBMCs. The receptors come from a male donor in good health and CMV-seropositive.

The chain joins TRBV27 to TRBJ1-1, with D hard to call. Trimming took off 6 bases at V and 0 bases at J, with 17 bases between the two ends. The CDR3 is 16 residues long. Germline-derived CDR1 and CDR2 are MNHEY and SMNVEV (reference sequence). This chain's CDR3 is CASSPEKLTLNTEAFF. For the CDR3, the DNA is TGTGCCAGCAGCCCCGAAAAGCTTACCTTGAACACTGAAGCTTTCTTT.

The CDR3 sequence is CASSADRNGYTF. CDR3 nucleotide sequence: TGTGCCAGCAGCGCGGACAGAAATGGCTACACCTTC. This sequence joins TRBV13 and TRBJ1-2; possibly TRBD1 for D (6 bases). Germline V CDR1 and CDR2: PRHDT, FYEKMQ (reference sequence). This CDR3 contains 12 residues. V lost 5 bases and J 6 bases, leaving 10 bases between the germline ends.

This rearrangement joins TRBV10-3 to TRBJ1-1; D perhaps matches TRBD1 (6 bases). V lost 4 bases to trimming and J lost 3 bases, with 9 bases between them. The CDR3 spans 13 residues. Germline assignment: CDR1 ENHRY and CDR2 SYGVKD. The CDR3 loop is CAISGGQHTEAFF. CDR3 nucleotides: TGTGCCATCAGTGGTGGACAGCACACTGAAGCTTTCTTT.

This clone was seen more than once but under ten times. The junction does not match germline at one end; this may be a read error. The CDR3 here is CASSFGSPNSGANGLTF. The CDR3 DNA follows: TGTGCCAGCAGCTTTGGGTCTCCGAACTCTGGGGCCAACGGCCTGACTTTC. The chain has TRBV5-4 and TRBJ2-6; weak D call: TRBD1 (5 bases). CDR3 length: 17 amino acids. From germline, CDR1 is SGHNT and CDR2 YYREEE (reference sequence).

The chain joins TRBV29-1 to TRBJ1-4, with a tentative D call TRBD1 (5 bases). The germline V and J ends were trimmed by 4 bases and 7 bases, with 13 bases remaining between them. Germline assignment: CDR1 SQVTM and CDR2 ANQGSEA. This CDR3 is built from 13 residues. The CDR3 nucleotides are TGCAGCGTTGGGGGCGGGGAGCGTGAAAAACTGTTTTTT. Its translation: CSVGGGEREKLFF. The whole variable domain, filled in from reference TRBV29-1 and TRBJ1-4, reads SAVISQKPSRDICQRGTSLTIQCQVDSQVTMMFWYRQQPGQSLTLIATANQGSEATYESGFVIDKFPISRPNLTFSTLTVSNMSPEDSSIYLCSVGGGEREKLFFGSGTQLSVL.

This clone turned up a few times. The gene calls are TRBV6-5 and TRBJ1-2; TRBD1 agrees at 9 bases. This CDR3 spans 15 amino acids. Germline V lookup: CDR1 MNHEY, CDR2 SVGAGI. The J segment lost 7 bases and the V segment lost 5 bases, leaving 11 bases of the junction unmatched. The CDR3 sequence: CASSPRQGVVSGYTF. DNA for the CDR3: TGTGCCAGCAGTCCCCGACAGGGGGTTGTTAGTGGCTACACCTTC.

The chain employs TRBV5-1 and TRBJ2-2; 7 positions agree with TRBD2. The CDR3 is made up of 16 amino acids. The germline gives CDR1 SGHRS, CDR2 YFSETQ. The V gene end was trimmed by 4 bases and the J gene end by 1 base; junction bases not matched to a gene: 7. This chain's CDR3 is CASSALTGGNTGELFF. DNA of the CDR3: TGCGCCAGCAGCGCTTTAACGGGGGGGAACACCGGGGAGCTGTTTTTT.

The rearrangement links TRBV5-4 to TRBJ1-3; D possibly corresponds to TRBD1 (6 bases). The CDR3 extends over 15 amino acids. Trimming took 4 bases from V and 0 from J, leaving 11 bases between them. CDR1 and CDR2 from the germline V gene are SGHNT and YYREEE (reference sequence). CDR3 amino acids: CASSRKQGSGNTIYF. CDR3 nucleotides: TGTGCCAGCAGCAGAAAACAGGGCTCTGGAAACACCATATATTTT.

The rearrangement joins TRBV6-5 to TRBJ2-3, with D maybe TRBD1 (6 bases). The CDR3 is 14 amino acids. Germline V gene data show CDR1 as MNHEY and CDR2 as SVGAGI. V lost 6 bases, J lost 2 bases, and 12 bases lay in between. The chain's CDR3 is CASRTGHLTDTQYF. CDR3 coding DNA: TGTGCCAGCAGGACAGGACACCTCACAGATACGCAGTATTTT.

The chain uses TRBV27 and TRBJ1-2; tentatively, D is TRBD1 (5 bases). Germline loops: CDR1 MNHEY, CDR2 SMNVEV (reference sequence). The V end was cut by 5 bases, the J end by 8 bases, with 18 bases between. The CDR3 is made up of 14 amino acids. CDR3: CASSPDIPSEGYTF. The CDR3 DNA sequence: TGTGCCAGCAGTCCGGACATCCCCTCTGAGGGCTACACCTTC.

The rearrangement links TRBV29-1 to TRBJ2-1; D not certain. Trimming took off 4 bases at V and 4 bases at J, with 5 bases between the two ends. The germline V gene encodes CDR1 SQVTM and CDR2 ANQGSEA. This CDR3 is 11 amino acids long. The CDR3 spells CSVAVYNEQFF. DNA for the CDR3: TGCAGCGTTGCTGTATACAATGAGCAGTTCTTC.

This chain joins TRBV5-1 and TRBJ1-4, with D possibly being TRBD1 (6 bases). CDR1 is SGHRS and CDR2 is YFSETQ in the germline V gene. V lost 5 bases and J 3 bases, leaving 11 bases between the germline ends. This CDR3 has 14 residues. CDR3 DNA sequence: TGCGCCAGCAGACCGCAGGGGCCTAATGAAAAACTGTTTTTT. Translating it yields CASRPQGPNEKLFF.

V is TRBV13 and J is TRBJ2-2; 12 bases fit TRBD2. Germline V CDR1 and CDR2: PRHDT, FYEKMQ (reference sequence). The CDR3 length is 16 residues. J lost 3 bases, V lost 5 bases, and 4 bases had no gene match. DNA for the CDR3: TGTGCCAGCAGCCGTGGGACTAGCGGGTACACCGGGGAGCTGTTTTTT. Translation gives CASSRGTSGYTGELFF.

A note on this clone: Other DNA variants within this sample encode the same CDR3. The CDR3 here is CASSLLAGGPGETQYF. DNA of the CDR3: TGCGCCAGCAGCTTGCTCGCGGGAGGGCCTGGAGAGACCCAGTACTTC. V is TRBV5-1 and J is TRBJ2-5; 9 bases are a match to TRBD2. Looked up from germline, CDR1 is SGHRS and CDR2 is YFSETQ. CDR3 length: 16 amino acids. The V and J ends lost 1 base and 4 bases, in that order; junction bases with no gene match: 8.

V gene TRBV6-4 combines with J gene TRBJ1-5; 9 bases map to TRBD1. The CDR3 length is 19 residues. Trimming at V came to 3 bases and at J to 2 bases, leaving 14 bases not matched to a gene. Germline values: CDR1 MRHNA, CDR2 SNTAGT. CDR3 region: CASSEFRTGAGWCNQPQHF. CDR3 coding DNA: TGTGCCAGCAGTGAATTTCGGACAGGGGCAGGATGGTGCAATCAGCCCCAGCATTTT.

The J gene is TRBJ2-5, the V gene TRBV27, with D perhaps TRBD1 (6 bases). The J call could be wrong; TRBJ2-7 is a better fit for the DNA end. Looked up from germline, CDR1 is MNHEY and CDR2 is SMNVEV (reference sequence). The CDR3 covers 13 residues. The CDR3 DNA follows: TGTGCCAGTACCCGGGACAACTCCTACGAGCAGTACTTC. Its translation is CASTRDNSYEQYF.

The chain combines TRBV4-2 with TRBJ2-3; possible D gene TRBD2, 7 bases. V gave up 5 bases and J gave up 4 bases, with 19 bases separating them. The CDR3 has 16 residues. CDR1 and CDR2 (germline): LGHNA, YNFKEQ. CDR3 region: CASSDLGGGFPDTQYF. Here the CDR3 DNA reads TGTGCCAGCAGCGATCTGGGGGGGGGCTTCCCAGATACGCAGTATTTT.

CDR3 nucleotides: TGTGCCAGCAGCTTAGGAACTAGCGGGGGATACCAAGAGACCCAGTACTTC. Its translation: CASSLGTSGGYQETQYF. The chain carries TRBV7-8 and TRBJ2-5, with 11 bases lining up with TRBD2. Germline trimming cut 1 base from V and 0 bases from J; bases unmatched to any gene: 4. This CDR3 is 17 amino acids long. The germline V gene encodes CDR1 SGHVS and CDR2 FQNEAQ.

The chain combines TRBV27 with TRBJ2-1; D not certain. The CDR3 runs 14 residues. V was clipped by 5 bases and J by 7 bases, with 15 bases between them. Germline CDR1 MNHEY, CDR2 SMNVEV (reference sequence). The CDR3 sequence: CASSLRLLQNEQFF. CDR3 DNA: TGTGCCAGCAGTCTCCGACTCCTCCAAAATGAGCAGTTCTTC.

This chain uses TRBV6-5 with TRBJ1-6; TRBD1 matches 7 bases. The CDR3 has 14 amino acids. In germline, CDR1 is MNHEY, CDR2 SVGAGI. Trimming took 8 bases from V and 8 from J; bases not matched to a gene: 9. In DNA form, the CDR3 reads TGTGCCAGCGGGCGACAGGGAAGAGATTCACCCCTCCACTTT. Translation: CASGRQGRDSPLHF.

The V call is TRBV2, the J call TRBJ1-4; 9 bases map to TRBD1. The CDR3 spans 15 residues. V gave up 4 bases and J gave up 3 bases; unmatched junction bases: 3. CDR1 is SNHLY, CDR2 FYNNEI, per germline. CDR3 region: CASSGRTGANEKLFF. CDR3 DNA: TGTGCCAGCAGTGGGCGGACAGGGGCTAATGAAAAACTGTTTTTT.

DNA for the CDR3: TGTGCCAGCAGCTTAGGAATTTTAGGTAGCGGCACAGATACGCAGTATTTT. Protein: CASSLGILGSGTDTQYF. The chain is built from TRBV11-2 and TRBJ2-3; a possible D gene is TRBD2 (5 bases). Germline V gene data show CDR1 as SGHAT and CDR2 as FQNNGV. The CDR3 length is 17 residues. V dropped 1 base and J dropped 1 base, with 15 bases sitting between them.

The chain combines TRBV7-9 with TRBJ1-1, with D maybe TRBD1 (6 bases). Germline V CDR1 and CDR2: SEHNR, FQNEAQ (reference sequence). V dropped 6 bases and J dropped 0 bases, with 17 bases sitting between them. This CDR3 region has 16 residues. This CDR3 is CASSLLGGGMNTEAFF. CDR3 nucleotide sequence: TGTGCCAGCAGTTTGTTAGGGGGGGGAATGAACACTGAAGCTTTCTTT.